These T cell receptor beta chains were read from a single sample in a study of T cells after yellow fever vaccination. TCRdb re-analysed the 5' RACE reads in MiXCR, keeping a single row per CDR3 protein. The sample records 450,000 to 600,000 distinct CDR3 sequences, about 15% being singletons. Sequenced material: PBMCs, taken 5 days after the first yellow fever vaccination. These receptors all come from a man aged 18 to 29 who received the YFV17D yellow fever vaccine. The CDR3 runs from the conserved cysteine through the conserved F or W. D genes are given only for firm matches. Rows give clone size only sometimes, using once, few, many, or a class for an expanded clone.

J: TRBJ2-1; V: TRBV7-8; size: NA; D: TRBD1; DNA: TGTGCCAGCAGCCTGAGTCGTGACAGGGGGAGAAATGAGCAGTTCTTC; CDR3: CASSLSRDRGRNEQFF
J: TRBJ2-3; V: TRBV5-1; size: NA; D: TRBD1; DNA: TGCGCCAGCACGGGACAGAACACAGATACGCAGTATTTT; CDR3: CASTGQNTDTQYF
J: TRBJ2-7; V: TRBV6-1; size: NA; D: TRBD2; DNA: TGTGCCAGCAGCCTGACTAGCTTCAACGAGCAGTACTTC; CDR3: CASSLTSFNEQYF
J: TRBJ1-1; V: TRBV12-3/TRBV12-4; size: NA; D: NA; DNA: TGTGCCAGCAGCCGGACAGCAGGAAGGTTCCGGAACACTGAAGCTTTCTTT; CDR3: CASSRTAGRFRNTEAFF
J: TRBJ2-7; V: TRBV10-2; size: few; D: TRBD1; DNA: TGCGCCAGTACAACAGGGGGCTTCCACGAGCAGTACTTC; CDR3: CASTTGGFHEQYF
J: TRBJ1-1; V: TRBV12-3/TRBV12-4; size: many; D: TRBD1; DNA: TGCGCCAGCAGCTTAACAGGGGACACTGAAGCTTTCTTT; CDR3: CASSLTGDTEAFF
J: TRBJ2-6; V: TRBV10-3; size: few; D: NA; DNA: TGTGCCACCGGGCTAAGGGCTGGGGCCAACGTCCTGACTTTC; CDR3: CATGLRAGANVLTF
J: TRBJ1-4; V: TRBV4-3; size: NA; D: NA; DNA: TGCGCCAGCAGCCAAGGCCAACGGGGTAATGAAAAACTGTTTTTT; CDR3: CASSQGQRGNEKLFF
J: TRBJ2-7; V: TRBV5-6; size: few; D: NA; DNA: TGTGCCAGCAGCTTGAGTGTCTCCTACGAGCAGTACTTC; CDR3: CASSLSVSYEQYF
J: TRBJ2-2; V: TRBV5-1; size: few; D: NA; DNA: TGCGCCAGCACGTACTGGGGCGCGACCGGGGAGCTGTTTTTT; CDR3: CASTYWGATGELFF
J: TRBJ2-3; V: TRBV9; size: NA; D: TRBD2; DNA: TGTGCCAGCAGCGTAGTAGCGGGGGGGGCAGATACGCAGTATTTT; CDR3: CASSVVAGGADTQYF
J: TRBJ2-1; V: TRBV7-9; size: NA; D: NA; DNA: TGTGCCAGCAGCTTCGGTCGGCAGCCCTACAATGAGCAGTTCTTC; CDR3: CASSFGRQPYNEQFF
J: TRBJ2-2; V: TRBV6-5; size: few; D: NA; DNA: TGTGCCAGCAGTTACTCTGGGGGCCCGAACACCGGGGAGCTGTTTTTT; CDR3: CASSYSGGPNTGELFF
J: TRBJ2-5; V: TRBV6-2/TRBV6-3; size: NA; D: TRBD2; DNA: TGTGCCAGCAGTTACCGCCGACTAGCGGGGGGGTGGCAAGAGACCCAGTACTTC; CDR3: CASSYRRLAGGWQETQYF
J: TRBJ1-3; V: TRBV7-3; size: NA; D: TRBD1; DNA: TGTGCCAGCAGCCGGGACAGAAGCTCTGGAAACACCATATATTTT; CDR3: CASSRDRSSGNTIYF
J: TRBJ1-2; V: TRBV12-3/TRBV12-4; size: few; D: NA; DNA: TGTGCCAGCAATAAACAGGGTTGGGATGGCTACACCTTC; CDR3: CASNKQGWDGYTF
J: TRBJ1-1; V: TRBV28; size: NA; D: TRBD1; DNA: TGTGCCAGCAGTCCGAGCCGAGGACAGGGTCGGACTGAAGCTTTCTTT; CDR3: CASSPSRGQGRTEAFF
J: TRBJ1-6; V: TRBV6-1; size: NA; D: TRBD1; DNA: TGTGCCAGCAGGACAGGGCGGAATTCACCCCTCCACTTT; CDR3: CASRTGRNSPLHF